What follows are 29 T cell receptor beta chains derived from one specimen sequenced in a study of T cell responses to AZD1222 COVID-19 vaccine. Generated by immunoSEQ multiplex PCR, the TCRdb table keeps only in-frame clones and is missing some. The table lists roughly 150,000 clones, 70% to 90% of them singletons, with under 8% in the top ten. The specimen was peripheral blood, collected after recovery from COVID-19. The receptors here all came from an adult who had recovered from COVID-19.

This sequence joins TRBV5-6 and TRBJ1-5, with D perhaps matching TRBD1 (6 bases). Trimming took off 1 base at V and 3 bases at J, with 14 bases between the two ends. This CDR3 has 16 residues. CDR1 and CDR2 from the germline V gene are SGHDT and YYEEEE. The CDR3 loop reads CASSLYGGADNQPQHF. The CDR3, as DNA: TGTGCCAGCAGCTTGTACGGGGGGGCGGACAATCAGCCCCAGCATTTT. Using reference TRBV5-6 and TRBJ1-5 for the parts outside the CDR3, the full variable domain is DAGVTQSPTHLIKTRGQQVTLRCSPKSGHDTVSWYQQALGQGPQFIFQYYEEEERQRGNFPDRFSGHQFPNYSSELNVNALLLGDSALYLCASSLYGGADNQPQHFGDGTRLSIL.

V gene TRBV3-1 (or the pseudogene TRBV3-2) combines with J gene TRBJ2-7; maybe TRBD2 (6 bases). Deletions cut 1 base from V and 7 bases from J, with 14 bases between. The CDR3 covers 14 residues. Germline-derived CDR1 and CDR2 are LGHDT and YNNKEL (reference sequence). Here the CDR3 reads CASSQAGLRSEQYF. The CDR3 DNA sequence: TGTGCCAGCAGCCAAGCGGGACTTCGTTCGGAGCAGTACTTC.

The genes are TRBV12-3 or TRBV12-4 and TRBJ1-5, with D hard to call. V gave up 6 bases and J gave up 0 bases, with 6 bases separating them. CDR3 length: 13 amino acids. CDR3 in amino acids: CASSINSNQPQHF. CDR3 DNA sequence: TGTGCCAGCAGCATAAATAGCAATCAGCCCCAGCATTTT.

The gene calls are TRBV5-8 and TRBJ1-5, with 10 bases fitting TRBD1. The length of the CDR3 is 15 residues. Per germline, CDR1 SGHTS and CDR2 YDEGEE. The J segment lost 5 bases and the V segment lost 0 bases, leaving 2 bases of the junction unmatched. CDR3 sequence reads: CASSLGQGADQPQHF. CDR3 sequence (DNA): TGTGCCAGCAGCTTGGGACAGGGGGCCGATCAGCCCCAGCATTTT.

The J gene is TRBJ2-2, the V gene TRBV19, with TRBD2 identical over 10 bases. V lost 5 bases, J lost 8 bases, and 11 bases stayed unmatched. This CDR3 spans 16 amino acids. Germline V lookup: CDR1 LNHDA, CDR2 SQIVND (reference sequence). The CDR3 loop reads CASSGLLAGKQGELFF. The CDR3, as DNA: TGTGCCAGTAGTGGCCTACTAGCGGGGAAGCAGGGGGAGCTGTTTTTT.

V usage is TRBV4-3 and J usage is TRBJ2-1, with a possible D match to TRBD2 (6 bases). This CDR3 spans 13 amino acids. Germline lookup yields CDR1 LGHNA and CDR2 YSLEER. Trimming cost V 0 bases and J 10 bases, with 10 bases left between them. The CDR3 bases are TGCGCCAGCAGCCAAGATGGGGAGGAAGAGCAGTTCTTC. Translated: CASSQDGEEEQFF.

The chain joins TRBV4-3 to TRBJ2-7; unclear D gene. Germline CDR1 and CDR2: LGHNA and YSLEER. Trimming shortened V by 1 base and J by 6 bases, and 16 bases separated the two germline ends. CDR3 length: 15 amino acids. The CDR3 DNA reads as TGCGCCAGCAGCCAAGGCTTGGCGGTGTTAGGCGAGCAGTACTTC. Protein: CASSQGLAVLGEQYF.

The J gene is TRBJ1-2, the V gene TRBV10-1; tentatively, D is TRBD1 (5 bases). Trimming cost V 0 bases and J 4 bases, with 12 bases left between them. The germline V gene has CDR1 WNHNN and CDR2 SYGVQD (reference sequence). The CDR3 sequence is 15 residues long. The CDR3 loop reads CASSESRGRGYGYTF. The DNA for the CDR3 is TGCGCCAGCAGTGAGTCAAGGGGCCGGGGCTATGGCTACACCTTC.

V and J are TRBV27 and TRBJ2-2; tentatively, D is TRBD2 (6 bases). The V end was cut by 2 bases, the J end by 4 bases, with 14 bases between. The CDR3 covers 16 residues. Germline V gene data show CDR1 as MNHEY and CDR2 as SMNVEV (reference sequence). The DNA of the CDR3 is TGTGCCAGCAGTTTAGAAGGGGTCGGGGGCACCGGGGAGCTGTTTTTT. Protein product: CASSLEGVGGTGELFF.

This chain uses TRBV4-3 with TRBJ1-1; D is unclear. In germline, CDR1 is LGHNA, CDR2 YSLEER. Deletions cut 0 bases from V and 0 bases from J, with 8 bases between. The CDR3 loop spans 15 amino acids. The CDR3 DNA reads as TGCGCCAGCAGCCAAGATTTGGCGGTGAACACTGAAGCTTTCTTT. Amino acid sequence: CASSQDLAVNTEAFF.

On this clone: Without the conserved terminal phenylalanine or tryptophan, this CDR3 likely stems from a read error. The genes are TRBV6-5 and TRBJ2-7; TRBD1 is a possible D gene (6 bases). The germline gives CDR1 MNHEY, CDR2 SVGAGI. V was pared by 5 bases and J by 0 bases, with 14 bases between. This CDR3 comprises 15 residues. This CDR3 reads CASSPTTGSSYEQYL. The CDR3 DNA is TGTGCCAGCAGTCCAACGACAGGTAGCTCCTACGAGCAGTACCTC.

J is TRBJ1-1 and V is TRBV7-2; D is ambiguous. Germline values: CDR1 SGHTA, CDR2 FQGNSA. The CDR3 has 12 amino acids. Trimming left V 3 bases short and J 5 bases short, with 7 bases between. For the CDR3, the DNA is TGTGCCAGCAGCTTCCTCGGGACTGAAGCTTTCTTT. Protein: CASSFLGTEAFF.

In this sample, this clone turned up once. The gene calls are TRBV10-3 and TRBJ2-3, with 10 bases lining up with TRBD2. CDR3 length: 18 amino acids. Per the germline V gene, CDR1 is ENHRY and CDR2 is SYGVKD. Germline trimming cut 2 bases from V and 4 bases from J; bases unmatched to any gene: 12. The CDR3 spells CAISEGAGGQPRPDTQYF. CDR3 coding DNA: TGTGCCATCAGTGAGGGAGCGGGGGGGCAGCCGAGGCCAGATACGCAGTATTTT.

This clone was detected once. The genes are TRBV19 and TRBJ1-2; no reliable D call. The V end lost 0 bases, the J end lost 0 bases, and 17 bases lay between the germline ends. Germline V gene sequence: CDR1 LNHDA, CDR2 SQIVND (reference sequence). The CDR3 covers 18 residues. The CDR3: CASSIDRFGRLANYGYTF. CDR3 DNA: TGTGCCAGTAGTATAGATCGATTCGGCAGGCTTGCTAACTATGGCTACACCTTC.

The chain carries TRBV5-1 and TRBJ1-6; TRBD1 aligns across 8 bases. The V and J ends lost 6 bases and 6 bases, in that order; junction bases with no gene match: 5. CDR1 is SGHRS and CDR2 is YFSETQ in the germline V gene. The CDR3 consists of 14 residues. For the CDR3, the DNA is TGCGCCAGCACCCGGACAGGGAGTAATTCACCCCTCCACTTT. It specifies CASTRTGSNSPLHF.

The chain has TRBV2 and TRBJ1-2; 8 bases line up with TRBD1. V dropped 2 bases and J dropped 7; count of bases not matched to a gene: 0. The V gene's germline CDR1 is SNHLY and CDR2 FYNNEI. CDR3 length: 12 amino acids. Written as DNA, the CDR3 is TGTGCCAGCAGTGAACAGGGGGCTGGCTACACCTTC. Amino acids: CASSEQGAGYTF.

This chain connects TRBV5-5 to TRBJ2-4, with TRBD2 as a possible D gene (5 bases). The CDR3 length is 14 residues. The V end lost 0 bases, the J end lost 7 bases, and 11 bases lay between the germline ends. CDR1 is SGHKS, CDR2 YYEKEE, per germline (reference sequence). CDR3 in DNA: TGTGCCAGCAGCTTGGTCGGCAGCGGCAACATTCAGTACTTC. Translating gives CASSLVGSGNIQYF.

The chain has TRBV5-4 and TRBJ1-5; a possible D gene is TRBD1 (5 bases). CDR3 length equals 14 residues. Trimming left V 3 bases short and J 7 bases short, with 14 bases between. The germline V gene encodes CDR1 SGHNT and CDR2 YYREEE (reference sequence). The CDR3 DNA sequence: TGTGCCAGCAGCTGGACTGCGGGGGGACAGCCCCAGCATTTT. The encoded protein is CASSWTAGGQPQHF.

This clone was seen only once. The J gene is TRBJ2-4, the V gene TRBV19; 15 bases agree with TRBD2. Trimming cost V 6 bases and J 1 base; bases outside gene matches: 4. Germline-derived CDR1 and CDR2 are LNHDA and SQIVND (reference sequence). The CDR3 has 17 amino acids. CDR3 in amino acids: CASSRTSGGVAKNIQYF. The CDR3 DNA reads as TGTGCCAGTAGCCGGACTAGCGGGGGGGTGGCCAAAAACATTCAGTACTTC.

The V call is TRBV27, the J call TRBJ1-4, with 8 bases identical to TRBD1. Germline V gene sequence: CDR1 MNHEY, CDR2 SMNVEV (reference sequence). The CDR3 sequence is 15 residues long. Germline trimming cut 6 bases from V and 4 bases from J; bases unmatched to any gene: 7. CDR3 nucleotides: TGTGCCAGCAGGACTCGGACAGGGAGTAATGAAAAACTGTTTTTT. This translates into CASRTRTGSNEKLFF.

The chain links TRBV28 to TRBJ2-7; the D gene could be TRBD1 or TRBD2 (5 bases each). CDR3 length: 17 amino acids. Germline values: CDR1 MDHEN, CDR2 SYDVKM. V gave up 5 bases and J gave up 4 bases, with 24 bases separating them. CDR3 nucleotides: TGTGCCAGCAGTCGCCCGGGACGCATTAGCGCAGCTTACGAGCAGTACTTC. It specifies CASSRPGRISAAYEQYF.

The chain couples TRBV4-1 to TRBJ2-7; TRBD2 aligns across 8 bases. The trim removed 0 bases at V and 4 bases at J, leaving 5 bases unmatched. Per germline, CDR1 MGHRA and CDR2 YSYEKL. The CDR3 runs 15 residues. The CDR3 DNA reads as TGCGCCAGCAGCCAAGATCGAGCGGGGGCGTACGAGCAGTACTTC. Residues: CASSQDRAGAYEQYF.

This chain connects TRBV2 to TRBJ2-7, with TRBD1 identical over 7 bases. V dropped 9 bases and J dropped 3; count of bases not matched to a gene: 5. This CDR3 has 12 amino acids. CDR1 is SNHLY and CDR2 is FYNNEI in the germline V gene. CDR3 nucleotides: TGTGCCAGTTGGGACAGTGGCTACGAGCAGTACTTC. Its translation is CASWDSGYEQYF.

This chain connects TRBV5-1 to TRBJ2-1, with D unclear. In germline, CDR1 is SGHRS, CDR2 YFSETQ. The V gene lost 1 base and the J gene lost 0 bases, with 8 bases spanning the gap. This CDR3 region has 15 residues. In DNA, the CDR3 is TGCGCCAGCAGCTTGATGGATAGCTCCTACAATGAGCAGTTCTTC. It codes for CASSLMDSSYNEQFF. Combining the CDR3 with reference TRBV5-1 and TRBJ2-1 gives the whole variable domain KAGVTQTPRYLIKTRGQQVTLSCSPISGHRSVSWYQQTPGQGLQFLFEYFSETQRNKGNFPGRFSGRQFSNSRSEMNVSTLELGDSALYLCASSLMDSSYNEQFFGPGTRLTVL.

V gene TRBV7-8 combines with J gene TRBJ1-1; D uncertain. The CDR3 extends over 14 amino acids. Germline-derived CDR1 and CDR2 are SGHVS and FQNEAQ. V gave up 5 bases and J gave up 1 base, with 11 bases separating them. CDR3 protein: CASSAGRENTEAFF. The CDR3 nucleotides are TGTGCCAGCAGCGCCGGTCGGGAGAACACTGAAGCTTTCTTT.

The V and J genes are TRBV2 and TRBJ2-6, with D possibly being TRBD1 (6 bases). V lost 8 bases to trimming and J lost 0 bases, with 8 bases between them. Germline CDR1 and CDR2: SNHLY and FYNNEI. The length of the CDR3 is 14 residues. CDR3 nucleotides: TGTGCCAGCGAGGACAGCTCTGGGGCCAACGTCCTGACTTTC. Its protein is CASEDSSGANVLTF.

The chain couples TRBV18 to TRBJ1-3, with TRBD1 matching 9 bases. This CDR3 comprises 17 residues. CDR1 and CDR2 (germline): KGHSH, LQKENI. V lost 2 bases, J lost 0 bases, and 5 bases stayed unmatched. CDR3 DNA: TGTGCCAGCTCACCAAGTCGACAGGGGGTCTCTGGAAACACCATATATTTT. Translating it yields CASSPSRQGVSGNTIYF.

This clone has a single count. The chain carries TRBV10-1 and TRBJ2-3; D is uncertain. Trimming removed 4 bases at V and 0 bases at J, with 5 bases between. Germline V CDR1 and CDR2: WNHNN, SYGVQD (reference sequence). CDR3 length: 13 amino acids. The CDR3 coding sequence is TGCGCCAGCAGTGGAGGTAGCACAGATACGCAGTATTTT. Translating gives CASSGGSTDTQYF.

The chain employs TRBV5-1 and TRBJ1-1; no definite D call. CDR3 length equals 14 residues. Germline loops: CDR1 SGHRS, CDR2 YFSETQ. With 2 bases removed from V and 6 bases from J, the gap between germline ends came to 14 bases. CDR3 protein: CASSLDRLRAEAFF. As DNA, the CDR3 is TGCGCCAGCAGCTTAGACCGACTAAGAGCTGAAGCTTTCTTT.